This T cell receptor beta chain was identified during a study of T cell changes during pregnancy in multiple sclerosis. V was shortened by 2 bases and J by 2 bases, with 12 bases between the two germline ends. CDR1 SGDLS and CDR2 YYNGEE come from the germline V gene. The CDR3 has 15 amino acids. The data were produced by immunoSEQ multiplex PCR, yet TCRdb's version contains in-frame clones alone and is incomplete. This table has 45,000 to 60,000 clones, 80% to 90% appearing once. The origin of this receptor is a female donor with multiple sclerosis, enrolled in a pregnancy study. This rearrangement joins TRBV9 to TRBJ2-3; D uncertain. The sequencing here drew on CD8+ T cells from peripheral blood mononuclear cells, taken in the second trimester of pregnancy. CDR3 loop: CASSVTGSVTDTQYF. The CDR3 bases are TGTGCCAGCAGCGTGACCGGGTCCGTCACAGATACGCAGTATTTT.